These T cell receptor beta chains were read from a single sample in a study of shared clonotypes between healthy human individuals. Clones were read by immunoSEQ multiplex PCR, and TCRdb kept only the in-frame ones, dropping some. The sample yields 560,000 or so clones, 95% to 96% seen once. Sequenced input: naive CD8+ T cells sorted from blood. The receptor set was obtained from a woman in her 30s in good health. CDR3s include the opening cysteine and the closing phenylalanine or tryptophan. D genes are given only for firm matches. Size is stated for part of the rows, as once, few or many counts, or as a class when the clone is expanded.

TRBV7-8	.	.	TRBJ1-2	TGTGCCAGCAGCCTCGAACACTATGCTAACTATGGCTACACCTTC	CASSLEHYANYGYTF
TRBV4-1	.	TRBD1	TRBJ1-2	TGCGCCAGCACCCCGGGGACAGGCCAATTCTATGGCTACACCTTC	CASTPGTGQFYGYTF
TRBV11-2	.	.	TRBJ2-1	TGTGCCAGCAGCCTAGACCCGCGGGGTGATGAGCAGTTCTTC	CASSLDPRGDEQFF
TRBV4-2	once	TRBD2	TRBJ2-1	TGTGCCAGCAGCCAAGATTTGGCGGGAGTTTTTAATTATGAGCAGTTCTTC	CASSQDLAGVFNYEQFF
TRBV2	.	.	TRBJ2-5	TGTGCCAGCAGTGATTTTGCCCCCATTCAAGAGACCCAGTACTTC	CASSDFAPIQETQYF
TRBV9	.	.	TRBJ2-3	TGTGCCAGCAGCGAAGACTCGACTAGCACAGATACGCAGTATTTT	CASSEDSTSTDTQYF
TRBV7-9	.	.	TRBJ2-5	TGTGCCAGCAGCTTCTATCACAAACTCCAAGAGACCCAGTACTTC	CASSFYHKLQETQYF
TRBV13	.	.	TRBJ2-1	TGTGCCAGCAGCAACAAGCGGGATGAGCAGTTCTTC	CASSNKRDEQFF
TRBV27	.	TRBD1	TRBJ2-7	TGTGCCAGCAGTTCTGGACAGGGGGTGTCCTACGAGCAGTACTTC	CASSSGQGVSYEQYF
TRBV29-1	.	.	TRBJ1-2	TGCAGCGTTGGGGTCCGGTCCTACGTGATGGATGGGGGATATGGCTACACCTTC	CSVGVRSYVMDGGYGYTF
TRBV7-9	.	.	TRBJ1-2	TGTGCCAGCAGCCCCCAGGATAAGACTAACTATGGCTACACCTTC	CASSPQDKTNYGYTF
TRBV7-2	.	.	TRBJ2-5	TGTGCCAGCAGCTTTAAGCGACAGGACCGTCCTAGGACCCAGTACTTC	CASSFKRQDRPRTQYF
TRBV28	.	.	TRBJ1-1	TGTGCCAGCAGTTTGGGACACACTCTGAACACTGAAGCTTTCTTT	CASSLGHTLNTEAFF
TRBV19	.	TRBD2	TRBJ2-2	TGTGCCAGTAGTACCGAGACTAGCGGGAGGGCCTTTGGGGAGCTGTTTTTT	CASSTETSGRAFGELFF